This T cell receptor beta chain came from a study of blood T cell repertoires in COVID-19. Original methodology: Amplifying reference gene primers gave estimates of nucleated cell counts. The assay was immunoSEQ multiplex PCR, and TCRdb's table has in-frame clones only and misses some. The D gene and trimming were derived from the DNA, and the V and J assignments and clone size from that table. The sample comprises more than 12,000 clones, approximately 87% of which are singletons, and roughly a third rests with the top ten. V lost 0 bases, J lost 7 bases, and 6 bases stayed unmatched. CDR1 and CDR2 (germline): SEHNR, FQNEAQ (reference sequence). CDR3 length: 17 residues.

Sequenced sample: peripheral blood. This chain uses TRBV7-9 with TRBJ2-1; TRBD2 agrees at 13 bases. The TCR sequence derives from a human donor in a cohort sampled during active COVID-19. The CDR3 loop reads CASSLAGLAGVENEQFF. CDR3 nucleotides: TGTGCCAGCAGCTTAGCCGGACTAGCGGGAGTGGAGAATGAGCAGTTCTTC. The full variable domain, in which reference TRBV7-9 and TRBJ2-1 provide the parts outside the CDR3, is DTGVSQNPRHKITKRGQNVTFRCDPISEHNRLYWYRQTLGQGPEFLTYFQNEAQLEKSRLLSDRFSAERPKGSFSTLEIQRTEQGDSAMYLCASSLAGLAGVENEQFFGPGTRLTVL.